A selection of T cell receptor beta chains follows, all from one sample in a study of T cell repertoires in cytomegalovirus infection. TCRdb recomputed calls from the reads with MiXCR, one row per CDR3 protein. The table lists about 85,000 distinct CDR3 sequences, approximately 45% of them singletons. For these TCRs, the target antigens are not known. The starting material was CD8+ T cells from cultured PBMCs, obtained from culture after CMV antigen stimulation. Source of these receptors: a human donor in good health (CMV status not recorded). Some clones in this sample may be carry-over from other donors' samples. Each CDR3 is given with its conserved first and last residue. Each record gives: CDR3 length, clone size, J gene, V gene, D gene, CDR3 protein, CDR3 DNA. A D gene is named only where the DNA matches it firmly. Only part of the rows carry a size: once, few, many, or a class if the clone is expanded.

16,-,TRBJ1-2,TRBV12-5,-,CASGLAEVASSYGYTF,TGTGCTAGTGGTTTGGCCGAGGTAGCAAGCTCCTATGGCTACACCTTC
16,-,TRBJ1-5,TRBV7-8,-,CASSLAARTSNQPQHF,TGTGCCAGCAGCTTAGCGGCCCGGACGAGCAATCAGCCCCAGCATTTT
14,-,TRBJ1-3,TRBV7-2,-,CASSPGTDGNTIYF,TGTGCCAGCAGTCCTGGGACCGACGGAAACACCATATATTTT
15,few,TRBJ1-5,TRBV7-2,-,CASSLTRGGGQPQHF,TGTGCCAGCAGCTTAACCCGTGGTGGCGGTCAGCCCCAGCATTTT
15,-,TRBJ2-1,TRBV7-6,TRBD1,CASSRDRGSYNEQFF,TGTGCCAGCAGCCGCGACAGGGGATCCTACAATGAGCAGTTCTTC
17,-,TRBJ2-1,TRBV5-1,-,CASSLVGRSLPYNEQFF,TGCGCCAGCAGCTTGGTTGGACGGAGTTTACCATACAATGAGCAGTTCTTC
11,-,TRBJ2-1,TRBV12-3/TRBV12-4,-,CASSHDPEQFF,TGTGCCAGCAGTCACGACCCTGAGCAGTTCTTC
15,-,TRBJ1-1,TRBV7-9,-,CASSLVGGEETEAFF,TGTGCCAGCAGCTTAGTTGGTGGGGAGGAAACTGAAGCTTTCTTT
16,-,TRBJ2-7,TRBV30,-,CAWSVSAGRAAYEQYF,TGTGCCTGGAGTGTATCGGCCGGGCGCGCCGCCTACGAGCAGTACTTC
12,-,TRBJ2-2,TRBV9,-,CASSVDGGELFF,TGTGCCAGCAGCGTAGATGGCGGGGAGCTGTTTTTT
12,-,TRBJ2-1,TRBV15,-,CATSTWDNEQFF,TGTGCCACCAGCACATGGGACAATGAGCAGTTCTTC
9,-,TRBJ1-1,TRBV27,-,CASSSEAFF,TGTGCCAGCAGTTCTGAAGCTTTCTTT
13,-,TRBJ1-2,TRBV12-3/TRBV12-4,-,CASGVRGGASYTF,TGTGCCAGCGGGGTTCGGGGAGGGGCGAGCTACACCTTC
12,-,TRBJ2-1,TRBV5-4,-,CASSFRQEEKFF,TGTGCCAGCAGCTTTCGACAGGAGGAAAAGTTCTTC
18,few,TRBJ1-6,TRBV11-2,TRBD1,CASSQEHRGFNLNSPLHF,TGTGCCAGCAGCCAAGAACACAGGGGGTTCAACCTCAATTCACCCCTCCACTTT
15,-,TRBJ2-1,TRBV7-6,-,CASSLEIGGGNEQFF,TGTGCCAGCAGCTTAGAGATCGGGGGTGGGAATGAGCAGTTCTTC
13,few,TRBJ2-3,TRBV7-8,-,CASSLGPTDTQYF,TGTGCCAGCAGCTTAGGCCCCACAGATACGCAGTATTTT
16,-,TRBJ2-3,TRBV9,TRBD2,CASSVGLAGATDTQYF,TGTGCCAGCAGCGTAGGACTAGCGGGAGCAACAGATACGCAGTATTTT
11,-,TRBJ1-1,TRBV6-2/TRBV6-3,-,CASTLGNEAFF,TGTGCCAGCACTCTGGGTAATGAAGCTTTCTTT
12,-,TRBJ2-1,TRBV10-3,-,CAISLEGNEQFF,TGTGCCATCAGTCTTGAGGGGAATGAGCAGTTCTTC
13,-,TRBJ2-7,TRBV25-1,-,CASTVTGSYEQYF,TGTGCCAGCACCGTCACGGGGTCCTACGAGCAGTACTTC
18,few,TRBJ2-4,TRBV5-1,-,CASSLFLVDQGAKNIQYF,TGCGCCAGCAGCTTGTTTCTGGTGGACCAAGGGGCCAAAAACATTCAGTACTTC
13,-,TRBJ2-2,TRBV3-1,-,CASSQEMSGELFF,TGTGCCAGCAGCCAAGAGATGTCCGGGGAGCTGTTTTTT
15,-,TRBJ1-5,TRBV19,-,CASSLRGLGDQPQHF,TGTGCCAGTAGTCTCCGTGGCCTCGGGGACCAGCCCCAGCATTTT
13,-,TRBJ1-2,TRBV27,TRBD1,CASSLVQGDGYTF,TGTGCCAGCAGTTTAGTTCAGGGGGACGGCTACACCTTC
15,-,TRBJ2-1,TRBV7-4,TRBD2,CASSLPRLAGGEQFF,TGTGCCAGCAGCTTACCGAGATTAGCGGGAGGGGAGCAGTTCTTC
17,-,TRBJ1-6,TRBV6-5,TRBD1,CSSSFTRGGLLNSPLHF,TGTTCCAGCAGTTTCACCAGAGGGGGCCTTTTAAATTCACCCCTCCACTTT
14,-,TRBJ2-7,TRBV11-2,-,CASSSSQITYEQYF,TGTGCCAGCAGCTCCTCTCAAATTACCTACGAGCAGTACTTC
11,few,TRBJ2-2,TRBV12-3/TRBV12-4,-,CASRAPGELFF,TGTGCCAGCAGAGCCCCCGGGGAGCTGTTTTTT
15,many,TRBJ1-1,TRBV7-2,TRBD1,CASSPTGGMNTEAFF,TGTGCCAGCAGCCCCACAGGGGGCATGAACACTGAAGCTTTCTTT
17,-,TRBJ2-1,TRBV10-3,-,CAISESPGQEGFYEQFF,TGTGCCATCAGTGAGTCGCCAGGACAGGAGGGGTTTTATGAGCAGTTCTTC
11,-,TRBJ1-1,TRBV19,-,CASKTGFLAFF,TGTGCCAGCAAGACAGGCTTTCTTGCTTTCTTT
16,-,TRBJ2-3,TRBV12-3/TRBV12-4,TRBD1,CASSYSGTARTDTQYF,TGTGCCAGCAGTTACTCCGGGACAGCGCGCACAGATACGCAGTATTTT
14,-,TRBJ2-5,TRBV20-1,-,CSARVDPGEETQYF,TGCAGTGCTAGAGTGGACCCGGGCGAAGAGACCCAGTACTTC
14,-,TRBJ2-7,TRBV7-6,TRBD1,CASSMGQAGYEQYF,TGTGCCAGCAGTATGGGACAGGCAGGCTACGAGCAGTACTTC
11,-,TRBJ2-1,TRBV6-2/TRBV6-3,-,CASSHEGMTFF,TGTGCCAGCAGCCACGAGGGTATGACGTTCTTC
14,-,TRBJ2-7,TRBV19,TRBD2,CASAYGGGMDEQYF,TGTGCCAGCGCCTATGGGGGAGGGATGGACGAGCAGTACTTC
15,-,TRBJ1-4,TRBV2,-,CASSESRGGSEKLFF,TGTGCCAGCAGTGAGTCCAGGGGAGGGAGTGAAAAACTGTTTTTT
15,-,TRBJ2-7,TRBV27,-,CASSSSGLSSYEQYF,TGTGCCAGCAGCTCATCGGGGCTGAGCTCCTACGAGCAGTACTTC
16,few,TRBJ1-1,TRBV15,-,CATSRDYRGTNTEAFF,TGTGCCACCAGCAGAGATTATAGGGGGACGAACACTGAAGCTTTCTTT
16,few,TRBJ2-1,TRBV12-3/TRBV12-4,TRBD2,CASSPSTSPFYNEQFF,TGTGCCAGCAGTCCCTCGACTAGCCCCTTCTACAATGAGCAGTTCTTC
16,-,TRBJ2-1,TRBV11-1,-,CASSFSRYRAYNEQFF,TGTGCCAGCAGCTTTTCAAGGTACAGGGCCTACAATGAGCAGTTCTTC
15,-,TRBJ1-1,TRBV7-9,-,CASSLGSQEYTDAFF,TGTGCCAGCAGCTTAGGATCTCAAGAGTACACTGATGCTTTCTTT
13,-,TRBJ1-1,TRBV4-1,-,CASSPGEGVEAFF,TGCGCCAGCAGCCCAGGGGAGGGAGTTGAAGCTTTCTTT
15,-,TRBJ2-2,TRBV5-4,TRBD2,CASSLDGGAGGELFF,TGTGCCAGCAGCTTGGACGGGGGGGCTGGCGGGGAGCTGTTTTTT
15,few,TRBJ1-2,TRBV7-6,-,CASSLEGQANYGYTF,TGTGCCAGCAGCTTAGAGGGCCAAGCTAACTATGGCTACACCTTC
15,once,TRBJ2-7,TRBV19,-,CASSISQSSINEQYF,TGTGCCAGTAGTATAAGTCAGTCATCAATCAACGAGCAGTACTTC
16,few,TRBJ2-5,TRBV7-8,TRBD1,CASSFQDRGPQETQYF,TGTGCCAGCAGCTTTCAGGACAGGGGGCCCCAAGAGACCCAGTACTTC
17,-,TRBJ2-3,TRBV3-1,-,CASSQDLDTFSTDTQYF,TGTGCCAGCAGCCAAGATCTGGACACCTTTAGCACAGATACGCAGTATTTT
18,few,TRBJ1-1,TRBV7-9,-,CASTRVRGVNNLNTEAFF,TGTGCCAGCACCCGAGTTCGGGGGGTAAACAACCTGAACACTGAAGCTTTCTTT
14,many,TRBJ2-7,TRBV28,-,CASTPTQLYYEQYF,TGTGCCAGCACCCCCACCCAACTTTACTACGAGCAGTACTTC
10,few,TRBJ2-7,TRBV25-1,-,CAAGPREQYF,TGTGCCGCAGGCCCTCGGGAGCAGTACTTC
13,many,TRBJ1-1,TRBV12-3/TRBV12-4,-,CASSPGGGTEAFF,TGTGCCAGCAGTCCCGGGGGGGGGACTGAAGCTTTCTTT
15,-,TRBJ1-4,TRBV27,TRBD1,CASSLERQGIEKLFF,TGTGCCAGCAGTTTGGAGCGACAGGGAATAGAAAAACTGTTTTTT